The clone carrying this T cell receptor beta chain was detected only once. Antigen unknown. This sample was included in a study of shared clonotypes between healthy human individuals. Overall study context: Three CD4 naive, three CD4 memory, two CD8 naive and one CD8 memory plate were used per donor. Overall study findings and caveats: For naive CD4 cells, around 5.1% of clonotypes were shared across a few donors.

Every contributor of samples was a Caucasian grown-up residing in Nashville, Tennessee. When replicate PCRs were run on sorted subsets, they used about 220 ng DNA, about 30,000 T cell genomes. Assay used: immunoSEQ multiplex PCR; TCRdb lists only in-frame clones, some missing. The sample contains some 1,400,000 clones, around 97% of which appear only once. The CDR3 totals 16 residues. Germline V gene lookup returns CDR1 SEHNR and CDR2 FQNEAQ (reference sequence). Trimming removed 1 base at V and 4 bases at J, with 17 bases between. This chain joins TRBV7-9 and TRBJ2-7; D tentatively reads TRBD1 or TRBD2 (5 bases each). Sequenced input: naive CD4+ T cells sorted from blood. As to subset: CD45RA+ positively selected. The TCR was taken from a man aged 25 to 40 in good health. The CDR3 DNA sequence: TGTGCCAGCAGCTTAGTCGCAGGTTGGGGACCTTACGAGCAGTACTTC. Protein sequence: CASSLVAGWGPYEQYF.